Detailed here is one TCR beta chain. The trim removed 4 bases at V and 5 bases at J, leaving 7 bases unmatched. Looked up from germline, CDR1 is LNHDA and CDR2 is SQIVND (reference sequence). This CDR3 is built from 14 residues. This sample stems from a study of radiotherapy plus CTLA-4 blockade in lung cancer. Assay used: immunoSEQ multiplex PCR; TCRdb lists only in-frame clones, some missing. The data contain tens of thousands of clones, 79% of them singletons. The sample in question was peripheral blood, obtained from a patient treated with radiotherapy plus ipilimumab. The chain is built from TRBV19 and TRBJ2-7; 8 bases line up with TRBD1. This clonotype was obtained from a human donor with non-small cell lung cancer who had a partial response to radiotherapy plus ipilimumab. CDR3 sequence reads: CASSTGQGRNEQYF. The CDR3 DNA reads TGTGCCAGTAGTACAGGACAGGGCAGAAACGAGCAGTACTTC. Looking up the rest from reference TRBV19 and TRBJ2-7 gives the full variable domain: DGGITQSPKYLFRKEGQNVTLSCEQNLNHDAMYWYRQDPGQGLRLIYYSQIVNDFQKGDIAEGYSVSREKKESFPLTVTSAQKNPTAFYLCASSTGQGRNEQYFGPGTRLTVT.